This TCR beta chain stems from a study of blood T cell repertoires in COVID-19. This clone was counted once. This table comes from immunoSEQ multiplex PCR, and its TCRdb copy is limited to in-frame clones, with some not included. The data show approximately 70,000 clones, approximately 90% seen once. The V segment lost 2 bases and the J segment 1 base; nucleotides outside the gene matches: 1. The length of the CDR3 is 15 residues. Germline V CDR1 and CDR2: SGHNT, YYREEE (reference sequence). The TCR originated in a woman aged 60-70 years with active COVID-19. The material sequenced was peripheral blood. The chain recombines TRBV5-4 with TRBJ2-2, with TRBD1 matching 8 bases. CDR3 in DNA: TGTGCCAGCAGCTTCGGACAGGGGAACACCGGGGAGCTGTTTTTT. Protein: CASSFGQGNTGELFF.